These T cell receptor beta chains were read from a single sample in a study of T cells in narcolepsy. Libraries were prepared by immunoSEQ multiplex PCR; TCRdb keeps only in-frame clonotypes and omits some of them. The sample lists more than 30,000 clones, roughly 80% occurring once. The specimen sequenced was CD45RA- memory CD4+ T cells from PBMCs. These receptors came from a human donor with narcolepsy. CDR3s include the opening cysteine and the closing phenylalanine or tryptophan. Each record gives: V gene, D gene, J gene, clone size, CDR3 protein, CDR3 DNA. The D gene is left open where the match is weak. The size of a clone is reported for some rows only, either as once, few or many, or as a class for expanded clones.

TRBV10-3	-	TRBJ1-3	few	CAIIKDDGNTIYF	TGTGCCATCATAAAAGATGATGGAAACACCATATATTTT
TRBV6-5	-	TRBJ1-5	-	CASSSRGPNQPQHF	TGTGCCAGCAGTTCCAGGGGTCCCAATCAGCCCCAGCATTTT
TRBV5-1	-	TRBJ2-2	-	CASSLGGAMNTGELFF	TGCGCCAGCAGCTTGGGCGGTGCCATGAACACCGGGGAGCTGTTTTTT
TRBV9	TRBD2	TRBJ2-6	once	CASSVGTSGRELGGANVLTF	TGTGCCAGCAGCGTCGGGACTAGCGGGAGGGAGTTGGGAGGGGCCAACGTCCTGACTTTC
TRBV7-3	TRBD1	TRBJ1-1	-	CASSPGQENTEAFF	TGTGCCAGCAGCCCTGGACAGGAGAACACTGAAGCTTTCTTT
TRBV28	-	TRBJ1-1	-	CASSLDGGMNTEAFF	TGTGCCAGCAGTTTAGATGGGGGGATGAACACTGAAGCTTTCTTT
TRBV11-2	-	TRBJ1-5	-	CASSLRQTQPQHF	TGTGCCAGCAGCTTAAGGCAGACTCAGCCCCAGCATTTT
TRBV28	-	TRBJ2-3	once	CASSLGSRAGDTQYF	TGTGCCAGCAGTTTGGGCTCCCGGGCAGGGGATACGCAGTATTTT
TRBV2	TRBD1	TRBJ2-2	once	CASSAFQGDGGELFF	TGTGCCAGCAGTGCTTTCCAGGGGGATGGCGGGGAGCTGTTTTTT
TRBV4-2	TRBD1	TRBJ1-5	-	CASSQTAGTGSNQPQHF	TGTGCCAGCAGCCAAACTGCCGGGACAGGAAGCAATCAGCCCCAGCATTTT
TRBV11-1	TRBD1	TRBJ2-1	-	CASSFVWTGGFNEQFF	TGTGCCAGCAGCTTTGTGTGGACAGGGGGTTTTAATGAGCAGTTCTTC
TRBV6-6	-	TRBJ1-2	-	CASSYKQENYGYTF	TGTGCCAGCAGTTATAAACAAGAAAACTATGGCTACACCTTC
TRBV18	TRBD2	TRBJ2-3	-	CASSLQTSSWTDTQYF	TGTGCCAGCTCCCTTCAGACTAGCTCGTGGACAGATACGCAGTATTTT
TRBV7-8	TRBD2	TRBJ2-5	-	CASSLWTSGIRGGQETQYF	TGTGCCAGCAGCCTATGGACTAGCGGAATCAGAGGGGGGCAAGAGACCCAGTACTTC
TRBV6-1	-	TRBJ2-2	-	CASNVDTLNTGELFF	TGTGCCAGCAACGTAGACACACTCAACACCGGGGAGCTGTTTTTT
TRBV19	-	TRBJ2-7	-	CASRKEWGSYEQYF	TGTGCCAGTCGTAAAGAGTGGGGCTCCTACGAGCAGTACTTC
TRBV7-8	-	TRBJ1-5	-	CASTSGNPNQPQHF	TGTGCCAGCACCTCGGGCAACCCCAATCAGCCCCAGCATTTT
TRBV11-2	TRBD1	TRBJ1-1	-	CASSFMRTGGNTEAFF	TGTGCCAGCAGCTTTATGAGGACAGGGGGTAACACTGAAGCTTTCTTT
TRBV13	TRBD2	TRBJ2-5	-	CASSPSAGLAGGVYVETQYF	TGTGCCAGCAGTCCTAGCGCGGGACTAGCGGGAGGGGTTTACGTTGAGACCCAGTACTTC
TRBV2	-	TRBJ1-3	-	CASSEGTGNSGNTIYF	TGTGCCAGCAGTGAAGGAACTGGGAACTCTGGAAACACCATATATTTT
TRBV7-8	TRBD2	TRBJ2-1	-	CASSSFSGLAGELF	TGTGCCAGCAGCTCCTTCTCTGGACTAGCGGGAGAACTCTTC
TRBV29-1	TRBD2	TRBJ2-2	-	CSALTSLNTGELFF	TGCAGCGCCCTGACTAGCTTGAACACCGGGGAGCTGTTTTTT
TRBV18	-	TRBJ2-7	once	CASSPLSGATGYEQYF	TGTGCCAGCTCACCACTCTCAGGGGCTACCGGCTACGAGCAGTACTTC
TRBV5-1	TRBD1	TRBJ2-7	few	CASSRGQGYEQYF	TGCGCCAGCAGTCGAGGACAGGGCTACGAGCAGTACTTC
TRBV7-9	-	TRBJ1-2	-	CASSRARDVSGYTF	TGTGCCAGCAGCCGAGCACGGGACGTATCTGGCTACACCTTC
TRBV10-1	-	TRBJ2-3	-	CASSPNRADTQYF	TGCGCCAGCAGTCCCAATAGAGCAGATACGCAGTATTTT
TRBV7-2	-	TRBJ2-3	medium-sized	CASRGQVADTQYF	TGTGCCAGCAGAGGTCAGGTGGCAGATACGCAGTATTTT
TRBV12-5	-	TRBJ2-7	once	CASGLVVGGSYEQYF	TGTGCTAGTGGTTTGGTAGTTGGCGGTTCCTACGAGCAGTACTTC
TRBV30	-	TRBJ2-6	few	CAWQGLAPSGANVLTF	TGTGCCTGGCAGGGTTTAGCCCCCTCTGGGGCCAACGTCCTGACTTTC
TRBV6-6	TRBD1	TRBJ2-1	few	CASKGQGRNEQFF	TGTGCCAGCAAAGGACAGGGGAGGAATGAGCAGTTCTTC
TRBV29-1	-	TRBJ1-1	few	CSVGKSDTEAFF	TGCAGCGTAGGGAAGAGTGACACTGAAGCTTTCTTT
TRBV28	TRBD1	TRBJ2-2	-	CASKPATGRTTGELFF	TGTGCCAGCAAACCCGCGACAGGGCGCACCACCGGGGAGCTGTTTTTT
TRBV9	-	TRBJ2-7	-	CASSVDSGLSEQYF	TGTGCCAGCAGCGTAGATTCAGGGTTGAGCGAGCAGTACTTC
TRBV6-5	TRBD2	TRBJ2-2	-	CASSQLAGGTGELFF	TGTGCCAGCAGTCAGCTAGCGGGTGGCACCGGGGAGCTGTTTTTT
TRBV7-6	-	TRBJ1-5	few	CASSLEAGQPQHF	TGTGCCAGCAGCTTAGAAGCAGGTCAGCCCCAGCATTTT
TRBV28	-	TRBJ2-1	-	CASSFMGLNNEQFF	TGTGCCAGCAGTTTTATGGGACTTAACAATGAGCAGTTCTTC
TRBV6-1	-	TRBJ1-1	few	CASTLKTGLGTEAFF	TGTGCCAGCACCTTAAAAACAGGGCTAGGCACTGAAGCTTTCTTT
TRBV10-2	-	TRBJ1-4	-	CASSESGLGEKLFF	TGCGCCAGCAGTGAATCAGGGTTGGGGGAAAAACTGTTTTTT
TRBV18	-	TRBJ2-5	-	CASSPGVGETQYF	TGTGCCAGCTCCCCAGGGGTTGGGGAGACCCAGTACTTC
TRBV15	TRBD2	TRBJ2-7	once	CATSRTTSGHSYEQYF	TGTGCCACCAGCAGAACAACTAGCGGGCACTCCTACGAGCAGTACTTC
TRBV7-7	-	TRBJ1-3	-	CASSPQTGAGNTIYF	TGTGCTAGCAGCCCGCAGACGGGTGCTGGAAACACCATATATTTT
TRBV7-3	TRBD2	TRBJ2-1	-	CASSPSGSYNEQFF	TGTGCCAGCAGCCCTAGCGGCTCCTACAATGAGCAGTTCTTC
TRBV5-1	-	TRBJ2-3	-	CASSIGLKKSTDTQYF	TGCGCCAGCAGTATTGGCCTAAAAAAAAGCACAGATACGCAGTATTTT
TRBV5-4	TRBD2	TRBJ2-1	few	CASTLTGTSGLGEQFF	TGTGCCAGCACTCTAACCGGGACTAGCGGGCTCGGGGAGCAGTTCTTC
TRBV7-2	-	TRBJ1-5	-	CASRGSHGNQPQHF	TGTGCCAGCAGGGGCAGCCACGGCAATCAGCCCCAGCATTTT
TRBV6-1	TRBD2	TRBJ2-7	-	CASSESRLAVYEQYF	TGTGCCAGCAGTGAATCACGACTAGCGGTTTACGAGCAGTACTTC
TRBV11-2	-	TRBJ2-7	-	CASSHLGGRRSYEQYF	TGTGCCAGCAGCCATCTGGGGGGCCGGAGATCCTACGAGCAGTACTTC